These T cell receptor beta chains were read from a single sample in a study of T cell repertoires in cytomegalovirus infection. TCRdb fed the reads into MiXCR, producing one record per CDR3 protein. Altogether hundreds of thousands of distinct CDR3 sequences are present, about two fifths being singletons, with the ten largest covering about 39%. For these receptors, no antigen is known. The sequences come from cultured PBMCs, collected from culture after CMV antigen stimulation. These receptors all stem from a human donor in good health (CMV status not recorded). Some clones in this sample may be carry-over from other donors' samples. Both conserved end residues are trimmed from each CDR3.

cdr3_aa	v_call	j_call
ASSSPGTVNTEAF	TRBV14	TRBJ1-1
ASSLYGGATDTQY	TRBV7-2	TRBJ2-3
ASSFLPGRTDTQY	TRBV7-2	TRBJ2-3
ASSLGTSANEKLF	TRBV7-9	TRBJ1-4
ASSSLTSGSRSDNEQF	TRBV11-2	TRBJ2-1
ASSPVLGPQGNTIY	TRBV4-1	TRBJ1-3
AALAGVRISYNEQF	TRBV28	TRBJ2-1
ASSLHPTEAF	TRBV7-6	TRBJ1-1
SPEKGPKGGTSHAETQY	TRBV29-1	TRBJ2-5
ASSSTNEQF	TRBV7-2	TRBJ2-1
ASSRPGTGDQETQY	TRBV6-8	TRBJ2-5
ASSWTGRASKNIQY	TRBV7-2	TRBJ2-4
SVPPGPPAPVNTQY	TRBV29-1	TRBJ2-3
ASSLEAAGTGANVLT	TRBV5-1	TRBJ2-6
SARDWGSRETQY	TRBV20-1	TRBJ2-5
ASSRGMQGYT	TRBV7-8	TRBJ1-2
ASIQRGEQF	TRBV5-5	TRBJ2-1
ASIRGYTEAF	TRBV2	TRBJ1-1
ASSYDPGEGVGF	TRBV7-2	TRBJ1-1
ASTPGQNNSPLH	TRBV27	TRBJ1-6
ASSPIQGLGEKLF	TRBV12-3/TRBV12-4	TRBJ1-4
ASSLGGTPYQPQH	TRBV7-2	TRBJ1-5
ASSERRESYGYT	TRBV2	TRBJ1-2
ASNGDRTLSTYEQY	TRBV7-9	TRBJ2-7
ASSHPWGQGVGNTEAF	TRBV5-1	TRBJ1-1
ACLRDSTDTQY	TRBV30	TRBJ2-3